The 3 T cell receptor beta chains reported below all come from one sample, sequenced in a study of blood T cell repertoires in COVID-19. TCRdb's copy holds only in-frame clones and misses some; the assay was immunoSEQ multiplex PCR. The sample carries under 300,000 clones, approximately 90% recorded once. Specimen: PBMCs or T cells enriched from blood (not recorded which). All receptors derive from a woman in her 30s with acute COVID-19.

The V gene is TRBV28, the J gene TRBJ2-7; D remains unclear. Trimming removed 6 bases at V and 2 bases at J, with 11 bases between. Germline V gene sequence: CDR1 MDHEN, CDR2 SYDVKM. The CDR3 has 13 residues. This chain's CDR3 is CASSLDPTYEQYF. For the CDR3, the DNA is TGTGCCAGCAGCCTAGACCCAACCTACGAGCAGTACTTC.

V and J are TRBV11-2 and TRBJ1-1; D gene uncertain. V lost 8 bases and J lost 8, with 18 bases in between. Germline V gene data show CDR1 as SGHAT and CDR2 as FQNNGV. The CDR3 length is 13 residues. The CDR3 DNA follows: TGTGCCAGCCGTCCTCGGGAGCTTTCCGAAGCTTTCTTT. Its translation: CASRPRELSEAFF.

CDR3 DNA sequence: TGTGCCAGCTCACTAGGAACCCGGGTTGAGCAGTTCTTC. The encoded protein is CASSLGTRVEQFF. J is TRBJ2-1 and V is TRBV2, with a possible D match to TRBD2 (5 bases). The V gene's germline CDR1 is SNHLY and CDR2 FYNNEI. The CDR3 totals 13 residues. Between the trimmed V and J ends, which lost 8 bases and 9 bases, there was a span of 17 bases.